This T cell receptor (beta chain) emerged from a study of T cells in localized non-small cell lung cancer. Study findings and constraints: Greater T cell density in blood accompanied longer overall survival. A median of around 60 of the top 100 tumor clones appeared in adjacent lung, which was paired and uninvolved. Sequencing involved a lone tumor region, leaving heterogeneity possible.

V lost 4 bases and J 0 bases, leaving 10 bases between the germline ends. CDR1 is PRHDT, CDR2 FYEKMQ, per germline (reference sequence). CDR3 length: 16 residues. Using immunoSEQ multiplex PCR, the repertoire was profiled, and TCRdb retains in-frame clones only, with some absent. The profile shows about 9,000 clones, about 91% of them singletons. This clone has a single count. As yet, its antigen is unknown. Material: peripheral blood, obtained before any cancer treatment. This chain connects TRBV13 to TRBJ2-6, with TRBD1 as a possible D gene (6 bases). The sequence came from a woman between 40 and 69 years old with stage I squamous cell lung carcinoma. The CDR3 coding sequence is TGTGCCAGCAGCTCCCGGACAGACTCTGGGGCCAACGTCCTGACTTTC. Translated, it gives CASSSRTDSGANVLTF.